This TCR beta chain was captured in a study of control samples from healthy donors and cancer patients. The CDR3 is 19 amino acids long, termini counted. The germline gives CDR1 SNHLY, CDR2 FYNNEI. This clone was seen only once. Because the CDR3's place on the DNA is in doubt, the DNA is left out and the CDR3 is given as listed by TCRdb. Assay: immunoSEQ multiplex PCR; the TCRdb copy retains only in-frame clones and omits some. The sample yields 55,000 to 90,000 clones, over 70% seen once. Sequencing was carried out using blood. This receptor was taken from a man aged 50 or older in good health. The V and J genes are TRBV2 and TRBJ1-1. The CDR3 is CASSELPGPEAFFGQGTPF.